The rows below give T cell receptor beta chains drawn from one sample of a study of blood T cell repertoires in COVID-19. Clones were sequenced by immunoSEQ multiplex PCR, and TCRdb holds only the in-frame ones, with some missing. The sample yields some 200,000 clones, roughly 82% seen once. Sequencing input: peripheral blood. The receptors come from a woman aged 40-49 years with acute or convalescent COVID-19. CDR3s include the opening cysteine and the closing phenylalanine or tryptophan. A D gene is named only where the DNA matches it firmly. Expanded clones get a size class; other rows say once, few or many, or leave the size out.

DNA	CDR3	V	J	D	size
TGTGCCAGCAGCTTCTTTAGAGGCCCAACTTATGGCTACACCTTC	CASSFFRGPTYGYTF	TRBV7-8	TRBJ1-2	NA	NA
TGCAGTGCTAGACCTTTAGAGACCCAGTACTTC	CSARPLETQYF	TRBV20-1	TRBJ2-5	NA	NA
TGTGCCAGCAGTGGAGCCGACAGGGGGCGACGCGCTTTCTTT	CASSGADRGRRAFF	TRBV6-1	TRBJ1-1	TRBD1	few
TGTGCCAGCAGCCAAGAACGTACATACGAGCAGTTCTTC	CASSQERTYEQFF	TRBV14	TRBJ2-1	NA	NA
TGTGCCAGCAGTGAGGACAGGGGAGACTACGAGCAGTACTTC	CASSEDRGDYEQYF	TRBV2	TRBJ2-7	TRBD1	NA
TGTGCCAGCAGCTTAGATGTGGGAGTGCGCAATGAGCAGTTCTTC	CASSLDVGVRNEQFF	TRBV11-2	TRBJ2-1	NA	NA
TGTGCCAGCGGGGGGGCATCCTTAGGGAACACTGAAGCTTTCTTT	CASGGASLGNTEAFF	TRBV5-6	TRBJ1-1	NA	NA
TGTGCCATCAGTGAAGGGACAGGGGGAAACTACGAGCAGTACTTC	CAISEGTGGNYEQYF	TRBV10-3	TRBJ2-7	TRBD1	NA
TGCAGCGTGTATAGCGTTAGCTCCTACGAGCAGTACTTC	CSVYSVSSYEQYF	TRBV29-1	TRBJ2-7	NA	once
TGTGCCAGCAGTATCGCCGGGACAGCCTACGAGCAGTACTTC	CASSIAGTAYEQYF	TRBV6-5	TRBJ2-7	TRBD1	NA
TGTGCCAGCAGCTTGGGACAGAGGATTGTCTTGAACGAGCAGTACTTC	CASSLGQRIVLNEQYF	TRBV5-5	TRBJ2-7	NA	NA
TGTGCCAGTAGGCTTGTAGGGAGTTACCAAGAGACCCAGTACTTC	CASRLVGSYQETQYF	TRBV19	TRBJ2-5	NA	once
TGTGCCAGCACCTCATCGGGACAGGGGGGCTATGGCTACACCTTC	CASTSSGQGGYGYTF	TRBV28	TRBJ1-2	TRBD1	NA
TGTGCCAGCTCCACTTGGGAGGGGGCCAAAAACATTCAGTACTTC	CASSTWEGAKNIQYF	TRBV19	TRBJ2-4	TRBD2	NA
TGCGCCAGCAGCTTGGATTACACCTATGGCTACACCTTC	CASSLDYTYGYTF	TRBV5-1	TRBJ1-2	NA	NA
TGTGCCAGCAGTGACGGCAGGGGAATCTATGGCTACACCTTC	CASSDGRGIYGYTF	TRBV25-1	TRBJ1-2	NA	once
TGTGCCAGCAGCGTAGTAACAGGGGGCGAGAATGAGCAGTTCTTC	CASSVVTGGENEQFF	TRBV9	TRBJ2-1	TRBD1	NA
TGCGCCAGCAGCACCGAAGGAGCGGGGGTACCAGTCTCAGATACGCAGTATTTT	CASSTEGAGVPVSDTQYF	TRBV5-1	TRBJ2-3	TRBD2	NA